The TCR beta chain described here comes from a study of CD8 T cells in ankylosing spondylitis. Points from the study as a whole: Researchers report that disease-linked clones proved CD8+ and relatively rare in peripheral blood. Seemingly distinctive of ankylosing spondylitis blood was a TCR beta motif formed by eight highly homologous variants.

V dropped 6 bases and J dropped 2; count of bases not matched to a gene: 7. The CDR3 has 15 amino acids. Germline lookup yields CDR1 SGHVS and CDR2 FQNEAQ. This clonotype was counted many times. Its antigen is currently unknown. Quantitative molecular-barcoded 5'-RACE generated the TCR beta libraries. One entry per CDR3 protein, called by TCRdb with MiXCR from the 5' RACE reads. The sample carries 200,000 to 250,000 distinct CDR3 sequences, 20% to 30% recorded once. The receptor's source is a male donor with ankylosing spondylitis or in good health (not recorded which). The chain uses TRBV7-8 and TRBJ2-1; 7 nucleotides align to TRBD2. The sequenced sample consisted of blood, either unsorted or a sorted T cell fraction (not recorded which). The CDR3 region has the DNA TGTGCCAGCAGAAGCGGGGACTCCCCCTACAATGAGCAGTTCTTC. As protein: CASRSGDSPYNEQFF.